Sequencing of this T cell receptor beta chain was carried out in a study of OX40 agonist ivuxolimab in advanced cancers. Study results and caveats: CD4+ and CD8+ blood T cells expanded clonally by week 6 at 0.1 to 3.0 mg/kg.

Between the trimmed V and J ends, which lost 1 base and 3 bases, there was a span of 7 bases. The CDR3 sequence is 13 residues long. Germline loops: CDR1 SGHTA, CDR2 FQGNSA. As to this clone: Antigen unknown.

Data came from immunoSEQ multiplex PCR; TCRdb stores just in-frame clones and leaves some out. This table holds about 110,000 clones, under 95% found once. The TCR originated in an adult with an advanced solid tumor such as melanoma, head and neck, liver or kidney cancer. The chain joins TRBV7-2 to TRBJ2-7; D unclear. The source was CD4+ or CD8+ T cells sorted from blood, collected in a trial of the OX40 agonist ivuxolimab. The DNA for the CDR3 is TGTGCCAGCAGCTTAGGAGTTTTCTACGAGCAGTACTTC. This sequence encodes CASSLGVFYEQYF.